The text below deals with one TCR beta chain. TCRdb's table, derived via immunoSEQ multiplex PCR, lists solely in-frame clones and lacks some. The data show some 140,000 clones, with more than 90% seen just once and approximately 10% held by the top ten. This record belongs to a study of control samples from healthy donors and cancer patients. V lost 4 bases and J 9 bases, leaving 13 bases between the germline ends. The CDR3 covers 13 residues. Germline CDR1 and CDR2: LNHDA and SQIVND (reference sequence). This receptor was identified in a man younger than 45 in good health. What was sequenced was blood. This chain connects TRBV19 to TRBJ2-1; no clear D. CDR3 nucleotide sequence: TGTGCCAGTAGTACGGACCTTTCCGGTGAGCAGTTCTTC. The encoded protein is CASSTDLSGEQFF.